This entry lists 2 T cell receptor beta chains sequenced from one sample in a study of blood T cell repertoires in COVID-19. Assay used: immunoSEQ multiplex PCR; TCRdb lists only in-frame clones, some missing. The sample yields 70,000 or so clones, around 84% seen once. The material sequenced was peripheral blood. These receptors were obtained from a man between 65 and 85 years old with active or convalescent COVID-19.

The rearrangement joins TRBV6-1 to TRBJ1-5, with D tentatively TRBD1 (6 bases). The germline gives CDR1 MNHNS, CDR2 SASEGT. The germline V and J ends were trimmed by 1 base and 6 bases, with 10 bases remaining between them. The CDR3 runs to 14 residues. The chain's CDR3 is CASSEVEGVQPQHF. The CDR3 nucleotides read TGTGCCAGCAGTGAAGTAGAGGGGGTTCAGCCCCAGCATTTT.

The genes are TRBV6-5 and TRBJ2-7; perhaps TRBD1 as D (6 bases). This CDR3 has 15 amino acids. V was trimmed by 0 bases and J by 5 bases, leaving 14 bases between them. Germline assignment: CDR1 MNHEY and CDR2 SVGAGI. CDR3 nucleotides: TGTGCCAGCAGTTACTCGTCAGGGGAATACAACGAGCAGTACTTC. Encoded protein: CASSYSSGEYNEQYF.